The following is a TCR beta chain sequence with its context. This record belongs to a study of CD8 T cells in Susac syndrome. With 5 bases clipped from V and 1 base from J, the junction kept 2 bases outside the gene matches. This CDR3 is 14 amino acids long. Germline CDR1 is MNHNS and CDR2 is SASEGT. cDNA came from approximately 0.5 to 1 ug RNA primed by random hexamers. TCRdb reprocessed the immunoSEQ multiplex PCR reads via MiXCR and lists one record per CDR3 protein. The sample includes about 26,000 distinct CDR3 sequences, roughly 94% of them seen just once. The chain combines TRBV6-1 with TRBJ2-1; 7 nucleotides match TRBD1. The sequence was collected from a human donor in good health. Sequencing was performed on CD8+ T cells from PBMCs. CDR3 sequence: CASSRQGSYNEQFF. The CDR3, as DNA: TGTGCCAGCAGTAGACAGGGTTCCTACAATGAGCAGTTCTTC.